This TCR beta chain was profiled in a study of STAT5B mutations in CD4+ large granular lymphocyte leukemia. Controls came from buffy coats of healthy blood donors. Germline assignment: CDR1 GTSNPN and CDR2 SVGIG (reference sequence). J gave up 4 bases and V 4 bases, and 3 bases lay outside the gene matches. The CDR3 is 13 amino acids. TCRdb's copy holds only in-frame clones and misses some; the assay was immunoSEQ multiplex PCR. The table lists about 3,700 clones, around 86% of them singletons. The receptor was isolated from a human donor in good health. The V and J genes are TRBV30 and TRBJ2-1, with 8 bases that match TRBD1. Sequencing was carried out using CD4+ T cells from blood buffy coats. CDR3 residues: CAWTQGEYNEQFF. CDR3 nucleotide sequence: TGTGCCTGGACACAGGGGGAGTACAATGAGCAGTTCTTC.